Listed here is a single T cell receptor (beta chain). Its specificity is unknown. The sample belongs to a study of pediatric ulcerative colitis. From germline, CDR1 is LNHNV and CDR2 YYDKDF (reference sequence). This CDR3 is 13 amino acids long. Trimming left V 5 bases short and J 3 bases short, with 11 bases between. Study results and caveats: Compared with controls, ulcerative colitis showed greater blood-rectum clone sharing. Total lymphocyte DNA, not sorted subsets, was the template. A couple of rectal CDR3 clonotypes occurred in all ulcerative colitis patients.

The assay was run at survey level. Generated by immunoSEQ multiplex PCR, the TCRdb table keeps only in-frame clones and is missing some. In the table there are roughly 54,000 clones, 80% to 90% of which are singletons. The clonotype comes from a boy younger than 18 who was a control in a study of pediatric ulcerative colitis. The chain uses TRBV15 and TRBJ2-7; a weak D match, TRBD2 (6 bases). Sequencing was done on a sample of blood. The CDR3 loop reads CATSGDWNYEQYF. CDR3 DNA sequence: TGTGCCACCAGCGGGGACTGGAACTACGAGCAGTACTTC.